This TCR beta chain is drawn from a study of blood T cell repertoires in COVID-19. In Cohort 3, a recovered donor had either two negative PCRs, clearance, or symptom resolution. This CDR3 contains 16 residues. CDR1 SGHRS and CDR2 YFSETQ come from the germline V gene. Germline trimming cut 4 bases from V and 7 bases from J; bases unmatched to any gene: 11. Sequencing was performed with immunoSEQ multiplex PCR; in TCRdb, only in-frame clones are kept and a portion is missing. The sample lists about 190,000 clones; approximately 88% were seen once. This clonotype was obtained from a woman in her twenties or thirties who had recovered from COVID-19. The chain uses TRBV5-1 and TRBJ2-1, with 10 bases fitting TRBD1. The sample comprised PBMCs or T cells enriched from blood (not recorded which). CDR3 sequence (DNA): TGCGCCAGCAGCCCACGTGCCGGGACAGGGGTTAATGAGCAGTTCTTC. Translation: CASSPRAGTGVNEQFF.